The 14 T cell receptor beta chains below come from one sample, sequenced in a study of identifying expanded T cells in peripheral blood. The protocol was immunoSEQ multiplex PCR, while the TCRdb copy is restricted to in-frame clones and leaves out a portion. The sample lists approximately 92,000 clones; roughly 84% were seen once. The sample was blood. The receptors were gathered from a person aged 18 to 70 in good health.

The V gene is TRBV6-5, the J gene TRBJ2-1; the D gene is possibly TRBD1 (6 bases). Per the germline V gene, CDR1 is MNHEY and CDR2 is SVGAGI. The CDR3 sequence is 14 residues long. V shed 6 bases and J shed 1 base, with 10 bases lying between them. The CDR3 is CASSPRGSYNEQFF. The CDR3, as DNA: TGTGCCAGCAGCCCCAGGGGTTCCTACAATGAGCAGTTCTTC.

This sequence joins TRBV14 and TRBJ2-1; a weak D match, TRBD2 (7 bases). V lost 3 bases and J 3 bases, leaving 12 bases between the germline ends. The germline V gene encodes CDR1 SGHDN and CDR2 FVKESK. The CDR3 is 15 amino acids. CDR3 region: CASSHGGGGYNEQFF. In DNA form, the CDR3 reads TGTGCCAGCAGCCACGGAGGGGGGGGCTACAATGAGCAGTTCTTC.

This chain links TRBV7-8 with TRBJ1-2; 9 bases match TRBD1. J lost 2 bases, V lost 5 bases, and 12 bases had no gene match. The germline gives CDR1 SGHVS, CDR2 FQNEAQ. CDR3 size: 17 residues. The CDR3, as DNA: TGTGCCAGCAGCATCCCGGGTCGGACAGGGGCCAACTATGGCTACACCTTC. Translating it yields CASSIPGRTGANYGYTF.

The CDR3 DNA reads as TGTGCCAGCTCGGGGGACACGAACACTGAAGCTTTCTTT. Amino acid sequence: CASSGDTNTEAFF. This chain joins TRBV18 and TRBJ1-1; a possible D gene is TRBD1 (6 bases). CDR1 and CDR2 from the germline V gene are KGHSH and LQKENI. This CDR3 has 13 amino acids. Trimming removed 6 bases from V and 1 base from J, with 9 bases in between.

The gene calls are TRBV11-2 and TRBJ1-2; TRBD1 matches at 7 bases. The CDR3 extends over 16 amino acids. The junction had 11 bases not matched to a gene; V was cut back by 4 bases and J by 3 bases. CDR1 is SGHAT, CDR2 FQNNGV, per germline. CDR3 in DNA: TGTGCCAGCAGCTCCCAAAGGGGGACAGCATACTATGGCTACACCTTC. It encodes CASSSQRGTAYYGYTF.

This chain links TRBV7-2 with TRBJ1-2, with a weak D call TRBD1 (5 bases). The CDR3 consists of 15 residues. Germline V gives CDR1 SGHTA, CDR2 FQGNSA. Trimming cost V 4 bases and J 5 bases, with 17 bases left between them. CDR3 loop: CASSSQGGTEYGYTF. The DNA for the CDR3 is TGTGCCAGCAGCTCTCAGGGCGGGACCGAGTATGGCTACACCTTC. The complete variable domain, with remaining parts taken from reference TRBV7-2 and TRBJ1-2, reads GAGVSQSPSNKVTEKGKDVELRCDPISGHTALYWYRQSLGQGLEFLIYFQGNSAPDKSGLPSDRFSAERTGGSVSTLTIQRTQQEDSAVYLCASSSQGGTEYGYTFGSGTRLTVV.

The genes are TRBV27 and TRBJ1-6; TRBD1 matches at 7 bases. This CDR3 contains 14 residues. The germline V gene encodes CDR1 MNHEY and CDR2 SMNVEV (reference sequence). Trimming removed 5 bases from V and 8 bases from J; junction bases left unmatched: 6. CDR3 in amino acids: CASSLTGSDSPLHF. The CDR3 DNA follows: TGTGCCAGCAGTCTGACAGGGAGTGATTCACCCCTCCACTTT.

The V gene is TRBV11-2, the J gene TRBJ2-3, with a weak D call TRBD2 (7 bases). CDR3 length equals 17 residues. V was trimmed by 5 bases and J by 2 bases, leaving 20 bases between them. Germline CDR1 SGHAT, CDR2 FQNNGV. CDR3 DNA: TGTGCCAGCAGCCTTCGGGTGGCGGGGGCCTTCACAGATACGCAGTATTTT. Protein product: CASSLRVAGAFTDTQYF.

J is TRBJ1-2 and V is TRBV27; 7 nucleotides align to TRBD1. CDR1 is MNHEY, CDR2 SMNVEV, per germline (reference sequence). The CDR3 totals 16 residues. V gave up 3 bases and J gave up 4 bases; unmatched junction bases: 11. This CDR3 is CASSFRGTDASYGYTF. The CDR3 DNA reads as TGTGCCAGCAGTTTCCGAGGGACAGATGCCTCCTATGGCTACACCTTC.

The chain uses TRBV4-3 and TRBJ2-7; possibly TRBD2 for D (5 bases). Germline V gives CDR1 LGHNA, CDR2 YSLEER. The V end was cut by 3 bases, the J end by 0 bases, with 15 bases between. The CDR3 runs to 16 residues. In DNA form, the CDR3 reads TGCGCCAGCAGCCAGGAGGTTGGTCGGAGCTCCTACGAGCAGTACTTC. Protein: CASSQEVGRSSYEQYF.

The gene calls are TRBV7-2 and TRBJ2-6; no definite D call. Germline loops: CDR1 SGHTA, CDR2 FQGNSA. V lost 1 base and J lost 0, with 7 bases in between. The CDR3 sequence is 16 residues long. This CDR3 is CASSLVRSSGANVLTF. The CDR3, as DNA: TGTGCCAGCAGCTTAGTTCGGAGCTCTGGGGCCAACGTCCTGACTTTC.

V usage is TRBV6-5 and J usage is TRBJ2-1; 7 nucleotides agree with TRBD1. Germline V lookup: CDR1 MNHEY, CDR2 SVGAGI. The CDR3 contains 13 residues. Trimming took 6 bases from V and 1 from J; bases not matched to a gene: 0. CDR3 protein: CASRTGSYNEQFF. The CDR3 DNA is TGTGCCAGCAGGACAGGGTCCTACAATGAGCAGTTCTTC.

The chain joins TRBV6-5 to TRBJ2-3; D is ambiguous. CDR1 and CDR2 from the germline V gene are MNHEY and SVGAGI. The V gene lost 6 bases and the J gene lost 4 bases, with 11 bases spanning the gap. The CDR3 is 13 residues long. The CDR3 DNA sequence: TGTGCCAGCAGCCCACGTTTGGCAGATACGCAGTATTTT. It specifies CASSPRLADTQYF.

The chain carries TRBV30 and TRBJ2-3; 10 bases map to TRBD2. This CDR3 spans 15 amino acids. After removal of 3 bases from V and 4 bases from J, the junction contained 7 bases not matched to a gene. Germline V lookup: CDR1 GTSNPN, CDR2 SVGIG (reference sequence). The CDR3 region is CAWRGASGGADTQYF. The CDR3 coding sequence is TGTGCCTGGAGGGGGGCGAGCGGGGGGGCAGATACGCAGTATTTT.